These 25 T cell receptor beta chains were sequenced from one sample in a study of blood T cell repertoires in COVID-19. Sequencing was performed with immunoSEQ multiplex PCR; in TCRdb, only in-frame clones are kept and a portion is missing. Of 65,000 to 85,000 clones in the sample, roughly 90% were seen once. Sequencing input: peripheral blood. These receptors all stem from a man at least 80 years old with COVID-19, enrolled during active disease.

This chain uses TRBV18 with TRBJ1-4; D gene uncertain. V lost 2 bases and J 5 bases, leaving 9 bases between the germline ends. The CDR3 is 14 residues long. Looked up from germline, CDR1 is KGHSH and CDR2 is LQKENI. This CDR3 is CASSPGQTNEKLFF. DNA for the CDR3: TGTGCCAGCTCACCAGGGCAGACGAATGAAAAACTGTTTTTT.

In this sample, this clone turned up once. The chain combines TRBV20-1 with TRBJ2-4; TRBD1 agrees at 10 bases. J gave up 6 bases and V 3 bases, and 5 bases lay outside the gene matches. Germline V gene sequence: CDR1 DFQATT, CDR2 SNEGSKA (reference sequence). This CDR3 has 14 residues. The chain's CDR3 is CSASVGQGGNIQYF. CDR3 sequence (DNA): TGCAGTGCTAGTGTCGGACAGGGGGGAAACATTCAGTACTTC.

V is TRBV7-9 and J is TRBJ2-3; TRBD2 matches at 9 bases. V shed 2 bases, J shed 0 bases, and the junction held 3 bases outside the gene matches. Germline loops: CDR1 SEHNR, CDR2 FQNEAQ (reference sequence). This CDR3 spans 16 amino acids. The CDR3 here is CASSLFGTSSTDTQYF. The CDR3 bases are TGTGCCAGCAGCTTATTTGGGACTAGCAGCACAGATACGCAGTATTTT.

The chain carries TRBV12-3 or TRBV12-4 and TRBJ1-1; D call uncertain. The CDR3 is 13 amino acids. V was clipped by 3 bases and J by 1 base, with 6 bases between them. The CDR3 DNA sequence: TGTGCCAGCAGTTTCCCGGGGAACACTGAAGCTTTCTTT. Translation: CASSFPGNTEAFF.

The J gene is TRBJ1-5, the V gene TRBV7-6; D uncertain. Germline V gene data show CDR1 as SGHVS and CDR2 as FNYEAQ. The CDR3 spans 17 residues. Trimming cost V 6 bases and J 1 base, with 19 bases left between them. CDR3 loop: CASSPHPRGRSNQPQHF. The DNA for the CDR3 is TGTGCCAGCAGTCCCCATCCCAGAGGGCGAAGCAATCAGCCCCAGCATTTT.

The chain links TRBV5-1 to TRBJ1-1; 7 bases agree with TRBD1. Germline V gives CDR1 SGHRS, CDR2 YFSETQ. Losses at the gene ends were 5 bases for V and 2 bases for J; bases not matched to a gene: 3. This CDR3 region has 13 residues. CDR3 loop: CASRRDSNTEAFF. The CDR3 DNA sequence: TGCGCCAGCAGACGGGACAGTAACACTGAAGCTTTCTTT.

In this sample, this clone turned up a few times. The rearrangement uses TRBV9 and TRBJ1-2, with D unclear. The CDR3 has 16 residues. Germline CDR1 is SGDLS and CDR2 is YYNGEE. V gave up 0 bases and J gave up 0 bases, with 12 bases separating them. CDR3 region: CASSVEMTVTNYGYTF. The CDR3 coding sequence is TGTGCCAGCAGCGTAGAGATGACTGTTACTAACTATGGCTACACCTTC. Variable domain in full (rest from reference TRBV9 and TRBJ1-2): DSGVTQTPKHLITATGQRVTLRCSPRSGDLSVYWYQQSLDQGLQFLIQYYNGEERAKGNILERFSAQQFPDLHSELNLSSLELGDSALYFCASSVEMTVTNYGYTFGSGTRLTVV.

This clone was seen a single time. The V call is TRBV5-6, the J call TRBJ1-2, with 8 bases fitting TRBD1. CDR1 SGHDT and CDR2 YYEEEE come from the germline V gene. Trimming removed 1 base from V and 4 bases from J; junction bases left unmatched: 12. This CDR3 is 17 amino acids long. Here the CDR3 reads CASSLSRGTGGTYGYTF. The CDR3 bases are TGTGCCAGCAGCTTGTCTAGGGGTACAGGGGGTACCTATGGCTACACCTTC.

This sequence joins TRBV29-1 and TRBJ2-5; TRBD2 is a possible D gene (6 bases). The CDR3 is 11 residues long. Trimming left V 7 bases short and J 11 bases short, with 17 bases between. Germline values: CDR1 SQVTM, CDR2 ANQGSEA. This chain's CDR3 is CSGGEASKQYF. CDR3 in DNA: TGCAGCGGTGGGGAGGCGTCAAAACAGTACTTC.

The rearrangement joins TRBV5-1 to TRBJ2-1; TRBD2 agrees at 9 bases. The CDR3 is 16 amino acids. J gave up 5 bases and V 3 bases, and 9 bases lay outside the gene matches. Germline V gene sequence: CDR1 SGHRS, CDR2 YFSETQ. The CDR3 is CASSSSPAGGNNEQFF. The CDR3 nucleotides read TGCGCCAGCAGCTCGAGCCCAGCGGGGGGCAACAATGAGCAGTTCTTC.

The chain couples TRBV5-4 to TRBJ2-3; no clear D. Trimming took off 0 bases at V and 2 bases at J, with 10 bases between the two ends. This CDR3 is 15 amino acids long. Germline V gene data show CDR1 as SGHNT and CDR2 as YYREEE (reference sequence). In nucleotides, the CDR3 is TGTGCCAGCAGCTTGGAGAGCGTCTTCACAGATACGCAGTATTTT. Encoded protein: CASSLESVFTDTQYF.

The V call is TRBV6-6, the J call TRBJ1-5; possibly TRBD1 for D (5 bases). Germline V gives CDR1 MNHNY, CDR2 SVGAGI (reference sequence). V was shortened by 6 bases and J by 3 bases, with 12 bases between the two germline ends. The CDR3 totals 14 residues. The CDR3 reads CASSETVPNQPQHF. For the CDR3, the DNA is TGTGCCAGCAGCGAGACAGTTCCCAATCAGCCCCAGCATTTT.

The chain is built from TRBV2 and TRBJ2-2; D is perhaps TRBD1 (5 bases). Deletions cut 6 bases from V and 0 bases from J, with 8 bases between. There are 14 residues in the CDR3. CDR1 is SNHLY and CDR2 is FYNNEI in the germline V gene. The CDR3 coding sequence is TGTGCCAGCAGACCAGGGCCGAACACCGGGGAGCTGTTTTTT. Protein sequence: CASRPGPNTGELFF.

The V and J genes are TRBV9 and TRBJ1-3; D is unresolved. Per germline, CDR1 SGDLS and CDR2 YYNGEE. V lost 4 bases to trimming and J lost 8 bases, with 13 bases between them. The CDR3 contains 13 residues. The CDR3 sequence is CASSPGLEDTIYF. CDR3 sequence (DNA): TGTGCCAGCAGCCCAGGTCTGGAGGACACCATATATTTT.

V is TRBV11-3 and J is TRBJ2-5; weak D call: TRBD2 (6 bases). The CDR3 has 13 residues. The germline V gene encodes CDR1 SGHNT and CDR2 YENEEA. V lost 8 bases, J lost 5 bases, and 15 bases lay in between. CDR3 sequence: CASRRGGGETQYF. The CDR3 coding sequence is TGTGCCAGCCGGAGGGGAGGAGGGGAGACCCAGTACTTC.

This clone appeared a single time. This chain uses TRBV5-1 with TRBJ1-5, with D perhaps matching TRBD1 (5 bases). V lost 3 bases, J lost 7 bases, and 17 bases lay in between. The CDR3 has 15 amino acids. CDR1 and CDR2 from the germline V gene are SGHRS and YFSETQ. The CDR3 bases are TGCGCCAGCAGCTCATCCGGGGGATTAGGACAGCCCCAGCATTTT. Translating gives CASSSSGGLGQPQHF.

The chain combines TRBV13 with TRBJ1-1, with TRBD1 as a possible D gene (6 bases). The CDR3 runs to 14 residues. The germline V and J ends were trimmed by 5 bases and 0 bases, with 10 bases remaining between them. Looked up from germline, CDR1 is PRHDT and CDR2 is FYEKMQ (reference sequence). In DNA form, the CDR3 reads TGTGCCAGCAGCCTCCGACAGGTGAACACTGAAGCTTTCTTT. Translating it yields CASSLRQVNTEAFF.

The chain combines TRBV28 with TRBJ2-3; 7 bases are shared with TRBD1. Germline CDR1 and CDR2: MDHEN and SYDVKM. After removal of 10 bases from V and 4 bases from J, the junction contained 5 bases not matched to a gene. This CDR3 contains 12 residues. CDR3 bases: TGTGCCACCGGGACAGTTCCAGATACGCAGTATTTT. Its protein is CATGTVPDTQYF.

The rearrangement uses TRBV21-1 and TRBJ2-3; TRBD2, the table's D call, lacks a check against the DNA. TRBV21-1 is recorded as a pseudogene. CDR3 length equals 19 residues. The CDR3 reads CASSKAWGTSGDRTDTQYF. DNA for the CDR3: TGTGCCAGCAGCAAAGCGTGGGGGACTAGCGGGGACCGCACAGATACGCAGTATTTT.

This rearrangement joins TRBV20-1 to TRBJ1-2; 7 positions match TRBD1. The V and J ends lost 3 bases and 0 bases, in that order; junction bases with no gene match: 4. The CDR3 extends over 14 amino acids. The germline CDR1 and CDR2 sequences are DFQATT and SNEGSKA (reference sequence). The DNA of the CDR3 is TGCAGTGCTAGTAAAGGGACAGCTAACTATGGCTACACCTTC. Amino acid sequence: CSASKGTANYGYTF.

This chain uses TRBV5-1 with TRBJ2-3, with D perhaps matching TRBD2 (6 bases). Germline V gene lookup returns CDR1 SGHRS and CDR2 YFSETQ. The CDR3 is 15 residues long. The V gene lost 3 bases and the J gene lost 4 bases, with 15 bases spanning the gap. This CDR3 is CASSSDLGGADTQYF. DNA for the CDR3: TGCGCCAGCAGCTCTGACTTGGGAGGAGCAGATACGCAGTATTTT.

The chain recombines TRBV7-3 with TRBJ2-3; the match to TRBD1 covers 10 bases. CDR1 SGHTA and CDR2 FQGTGA come from the germline V gene. CDR3 length equals 15 residues. J gave up 3 bases and V 5 bases, and 5 bases lay outside the gene matches. The CDR3, as DNA: TGTGCCAGCAGCCGTATGGGACAGGGGACAGATACGCAGTATTTT. As protein: CASSRMGQGTDTQYF.

V gene TRBV5-1 combines with J gene TRBJ2-7; 8 bases are shared with TRBD2. Unmatched junction bases numbered 2, after V lost 0 bases and J lost 0 bases. The CDR3 is 15 amino acids. Germline values: CDR1 SGHRS, CDR2 YFSETQ. The CDR3 is CASSLAGGSSYEQYF. The CDR3, as DNA: TGCGCCAGCAGCTTGGCGGGGGGGAGCTCCTACGAGCAGTACTTC.

The V gene is TRBV3-1 (or the pseudogene TRBV3-2), the J gene TRBJ1-4, with 7 bases aligning to TRBD1. This CDR3 region has 14 residues. J was trimmed by 5 bases and V by 4 bases; bases with no gene match: 4. Germline V gene data show CDR1 as LGHDT and CDR2 as YNNKEL (reference sequence). The CDR3 DNA reads as TGTGCCAGCAGCCGGACAGGATTAAATGAAAAACTGTTTTTT. Its protein is CASSRTGLNEKLFF.

This chain connects TRBV5-4 to TRBJ2-7; 9 bases align to TRBD1. Trimming at V came to 2 bases and at J to 6 bases, leaving 15 bases not matched to a gene. The CDR3 spans 17 residues. Germline assignment: CDR1 SGHNT and CDR2 YYREEE (reference sequence). This CDR3 is CASSFPGQGHFIGEQYF. The CDR3 DNA sequence: TGTGCCAGCAGCTTTCCGGGACAGGGACACTTCATCGGCGAGCAGTACTTC.